This T cell receptor beta chain was captured by sequencing in a study of CD8+CD57+ T cells in acquired aplastic anemia. Study overall: Sorted CD4+ and CD8+ cell DNA averaged around 3 ug.

In its sample, this clonotype was seen a few times. The antigen is undetermined. The template for TCR beta VDJ and CDR3 sequence profiling was genomic DNA. Each CDR3 protein is one row after TCRdb ran MiXCR on the reads. The table shows under 250,000 distinct CDR3 sequences, with roughly 60% occurring only once. The germline V gene has CDR1 SNHLY and CDR2 FYNNEI. The CDR3 spans 15 residues. V shed 5 bases, J shed 4 bases, and the junction held 8 bases outside the gene matches. Whole-study findings and limits: No significant patient-versus-control difference appeared in CD8+ Simpson's diversity.

In patients chosen for sequencing, flow cytometry had shown CD8+CD57+ cell expansion. The patients all had a severe acquired aplastic anemia diagnosis. J is TRBJ1-2 and V is TRBV2; 9 bases match TRBD1. The sample was sorted CD4+, CD8+, or CD8+CD57+ T cells (not recorded which) from PBMCs. This clonotype originated in a human donor with aplastic anemia. This chain's CDR3 is CASSQQGAQSYGYTF. The CDR3, as DNA: TGTGCCAGCAGTCAACAGGGGGCGCAGAGCTATGGCTACACCTTC.